This is a list of T cell receptor beta chains from one sample in a study of cytomegalovirus exposure and HLA in healthy donors. Assay used: immunoSEQ multiplex PCR; TCRdb lists only in-frame clones, some missing. The sample records fewer than 85,000 clones, around two thirds being singletons. Material for sequencing was PBMCs. The receptors come from a man aged 55 to 69 in good health and CMV-seropositive. The CDR3 runs from the conserved cysteine through the conserved F or W. A D gene is named only where the DNA matches it firmly.

V	D	J	CDR3	DNA
TRBV10-1	TRBD1	TRBJ1-1	CASSRTGLTEAFF	TGCGCCAGCAGTAGGACAGGGTTGACTGAAGCTTTCTTT
TRBV5-1	TRBD2	TRBJ2-7	CASSLATSALNEQYF	TGCGCCAGCAGCCTTGCGACTAGCGCTCTCAACGAGCAGTACTTC
TRBV2	.	TRBJ2-7	CASSILALSSYEQYF	TGTGCCAGCAGTATCCTAGCGTTGAGCTCCTACGAGCAGTACTTC
TRBV29-1	TRBD1	TRBJ1-2	CSANRDRANHGYTF	TGCAGCGCTAACCGGGACAGGGCTAATCATGGCTACACCTTC
TRBV5-1	.	TRBJ1-5	CASSLGQTNQPQHF	TGCGCCAGCAGTCTCGGACAAACCAATCAGCCCCAGCATTTT
TRBV5-8	.	TRBJ2-5	CASSWDNQETQYF	TGTGCCAGCAGCTGGGACAACCAAGAGACCCAGTACTTC
TRBV28	.	TRBJ2-7	CASSLASVAYEQYF	TGTGCCAGCAGTTTAGCCAGCGTCGCTTACGAGCAGTACTTC
TRBV5-1	TRBD2	TRBJ2-1	CASSLGLAGGLNEQFF	TGCGCCAGCAGCTTGGGACTAGCGGGGGGGCTAAATGAGCAGTTCTTC
TRBV19	.	TRBJ1-2	CASSNTYLPTWTDLYGYTF	TGTGCCAGTAGTAACACTTACCTCCCTACGTGGACAGACCTTTATGGCTACACCTTC
TRBV2	.	TRBJ2-5	CASSEISVQETQYF	TGTGCCAGCAGTGAAATTAGCGTACAAGAGACCCAGTACTTC